Listed below are T cell receptor beta chains from one sample, sequenced in a study of T cell responses to AZD1222 COVID-19 vaccine. Sequencing used immunoSEQ multiplex PCR; TCRdb keeps in-frame clones, though not all of them. The sample contains roughly 150,000 clones, roughly 90% of which appear only once. The starting material was peripheral blood, obtained on day 0 of AZD1222 vaccination. Source of these receptors: an adult in good health. Both conserved end residues are part of each CDR3. D genes are given only for firm matches. Expanded clones are given a class, and other clones once, few, many or no size at all.

v_gene,abundance,j_gene,d_gene,CDR3aa,CDR3nt
TRBV5-6,-,TRBJ1-5,-,CASSLGASPADQPQHF,TGTGCCAGCAGCTTAGGGGCCTCCCCGGCAGATCAGCCCCAGCATTTT
TRBV6-5,-,TRBJ2-5,TRBD2,CASSYPLAGAETQYF,TGTGCCAGCAGTTACCCCCTAGCGGGGGCAGAGACCCAGTACTTC
TRBV9,-,TRBJ1-4,-,CASSAQSTNEKLFF,TGTGCCAGCAGCGCCCAATCCACTAATGAAAAACTGTTTTTT
TRBV27,-,TRBJ1-2,-,CASSYRAQNYGYTF,TGTGCCAGCAGTTACAGGGCCCAAAACTATGGCTACACCTTC
TRBV9,-,TRBJ2-7,-,CASSVSPGGYYEQYF,TGTGCCAGCAGCGTATCCCCCGGCGGCTACTACGAGCAGTACTTC
TRBV27,-,TRBJ2-7,-,CASSLGLGYEQYF,TGTGCCAGCAGTTTGGGGTTGGGCTACGAGCAGTACTTC
TRBV19,-,TRBJ2-1,-,CASSSSSSLTSEQFF,TGTGCCAGTAGTTCTTCAAGTTCCCTAACAAGTGAGCAGTTCTTC
TRBV4-3,-,TRBJ1-1,-,CASSQEGRLNTEAFF,TGCGCCAGCAGCCAAGAAGGGCGGCTGAACACTGAAGCTTTCTTT
TRBV7-9,-,TRBJ1-3,-,CASSALRGGGNTIYF,TGTGCCAGCAGCGCTCTCCGGGGAGGAGGAAACACCATATATTTT
TRBV11-1,once,TRBJ1-6,-,CASSIRSGNLGSPLHF,TGTGCCAGCAGCATACGATCAGGGAACCTGGGATCACCCCTCCACTTT
TRBV25-1,-,TRBJ1-2,-,CASPKKGWANYGYTF,TGTGCCAGCCCCAAGAAAGGTTGGGCTAACTATGGCTACACCTTC
TRBV7-2,-,TRBJ1-1,TRBD1,CASSLYRGHKNTEAFF,TGTGCCAGCAGCTTATACAGGGGTCACAAGAACACTGAAGCTTTCTTT
TRBV30,-,TRBJ1-3,-,CAWRIGAGNTIYF,TGTGCCTGGAGGATCGGCGCAGGAAACACCATATATTTT
TRBV6-5,-,TRBJ2-3,-,CASSWTVTLTDTQYF,TGTGCCAGCAGTTGGACAGTGACACTCACAGATACGCAGTATTTT
TRBV10-3,-,TRBJ1-1,-,CAIGRPTPYTEAFF,TGTGCCATCGGAAGGCCAACCCCTTACACTGAAGCTTTCTTT
TRBV27,-,TRBJ2-3,-,CASSFTRTDTQYF,TGTGCCAGCAGTTTCACTAGGACAGATACGCAGTATTTT
TRBV5-1,-,TRBJ2-7,TRBD2,CASSLDSGGFTYEQYF,TGCGCCAGCAGCTTGGATAGCGGGGGCTTTACCTACGAGCAGTACTTC
TRBV4-1,-,TRBJ1-4,TRBD1,CASNQGGTTNEKLFF,TGCGCCAGCAACCAGGGGGGGACAACTAATGAAAAACTGTTTTTT